This T cell receptor beta chain emerged from a study of metastatic and nonmetastatic thyroid tumors. Study-wide findings and caveats: As reported, TCR beta diversity in blood and tumor was significantly higher in malignant thyroid tumors than in benign nodules.

The entire patient cohort was treatment-naive prior to thyroid surgery. TCRdb called clones again from the PCR reads with MiXCR. Of about 4,500 clones listed, approximately 29% are singletons. This clone was counted a single time. Its specificity is unknown. At one end, the junction sequence differs from germline, possibly due to a read error. Material for sequencing was adjacent normal tissue. The sequence was obtained from a male donor with papillary thyroid cancer or a benign thyroid nodule (not recorded which). Some clones in this sample may be carry-over from other donors' samples.

The CDR3 spells CGAWDLLSRSPLHF. The CDR3 nucleotides are TGCGGTGCTTGGGACCTCTTGTCCCGCTCACCCCTACACTTT. V and J are TRBV20-1 and TRBJ1-6, with D perhaps TRBD1 (5 bases). CDR3 length: 14 amino acids. CDR1 DFQATT and CDR2 SNEGSKA come from the germline V gene (reference sequence).